This T cell receptor beta chain was sequenced during a study of siplizumab effects on memory and regulatory T cells. General observations from the study: Significantly reduced by siplizumab was the cumulative frequency of alloreactive sequences, namely those traceable to unstimulated CD4+ memory cells. Proliferating Tregs' suppressive function in siplizumab cultures went unconfirmed. Controls had about 29% Treg-derived mappable alloreactive CD4+ clones on average, versus approximately 70% with siplizumab.

This clone was counted once. The antigen remains undetermined. Germline values: CDR1 LNHNV, CDR2 YYDKDF (reference sequence). Trimming took 0 bases from V and 9 from J, leaving 12 bases between them. The CDR3 consists of 13 residues. The assay was immunoSEQ multiplex PCR, and TCRdb's table has in-frame clones only and misses some. The sample holds tens of thousands of clones, roughly nine tenths seen once. The receptor was derived from a human donor in good health. Sequencing was done on a sample of naive CD4+ T cells sorted from blood. The chain uses TRBV15 and TRBJ2-7; tentative D call: TRBD2 (5 bases). The chain's CDR3 is CATSRDPEGWQYF. Written as DNA, the CDR3 is TGTGCCACCAGCAGAGATCCTGAGGGATGGCAGTACTTC.